A single TCR beta chain is shown here with its context. Its antigen is unidentified. From CD4+ cells came CD45RA+ naive and CD45RA-negative memory subsets. Original handling: ImmunoSEQ sequences covered only the junction and lacked quality scores; filtering therefore differed. Sequencing was performed with immunoSEQ multiplex PCR; in TCRdb, only in-frame clones are kept and a portion is missing. Clonal size and the V and J genes are those of that table, whereas D and trimming came from the DNA. The sample lists about 990,000 clones; approximately 78% were seen once. The sample is drawn from a study of shared clonotypes between healthy human individuals. Study-wide context: Used for every donor were three CD4 naive, three CD4 memory, two CD8 naive and one CD8 memory plate. Study-level findings and limits: Non-shared clonotypes had lower generation probabilities than clonotypes shared by all four sorted-subset donors.

This TCR was sampled from a man aged 18 to 35 in good health. Some clones in this sample may be carry-over from other donors' samples. Sequenced input: memory CD4+ T cells from PBMCs. Indicated subset: CD45RA-negative fraction.

The CDR3: CASTLDRNTGELFF. For the CDR3, the DNA is TGTGCCAGCACCCTAGACCGAAACACCGGGGAGCTGTTTTTT. The rearrangement links TRBV2 to TRBJ2-2; unclear D gene. V lost 7 bases to trimming and J lost 2 bases, with 11 bases between them. The CDR3 loop spans 14 amino acids. The germline V gene has CDR1 SNHLY and CDR2 FYNNEI. Based on the CDR3 plus reference TRBV2 and TRBJ2-2, the full variable domain is EPEVTQTPSHQVTQMGQEVILRCVPISNHLYFYWYRQILGQKVEFLVSFYNNEISEKSEIFDDQFSVERPDGSNFTLKIRSTKLEDSAMYFCASTLDRNTGELFFGEGSRLTVL.